These 15 T cell receptor beta chains were sequenced from one sample in a study of graft-versus-host responses after intestinal transplantation (dated by TCRdb to the early 2020s). These TCRs are of unknown antigen specificity. This sample's time point label indicates: cells obtained before transplantation from donor or recipient. The library was produced with the immunoSEQ multiplex PCR assay. TCRdb re-hosts the immuneACCESS table, in-frame sequences only. Its copies lack some clones; in the studies checked, an unresolved V gene accounts for under half of them, and the cause for the rest is not known. This sample lists tens of thousands of clones; roughly nine tenths were detected once. The leading ten clones occupy 0.5% of the sample. The sequencing here drew on unstimulated CD8+ T cells sorted from spleen or lymph node cells, taken before intestinal transplant. The receptor source for this set is a human donor who received an intestinal transplant.

The V and J genes are TRBV4-3 and TRBJ2-7, with 9 positions matching TRBD1. With 1 base clipped from V and 3 bases from J, the junction kept 4 bases outside the gene matches. This CDR3 is 15 amino acids long. Germline values: CDR1 LGHNA, CDR2 YSLEER. CDR3 nucleotide sequence: TGCGCCAGCAGCCAAGCCCCGGGACAGGGCTACGAGCAGTACTTC. This sequence encodes CASSQAPGQGYEQYF.

This chain joins TRBV4-1 and TRBJ2-2; a weak D match, TRBD2 (5 bases). CDR1 is MGHRA, CDR2 YSYEKL, per germline. V was clipped by 4 bases and J by 3 bases, with 15 bases between them. The CDR3 is 16 residues long. This chain's CDR3 is CASSPEGTTDTGELFF. The DNA for the CDR3 is TGCGCCAGCAGCCCAGAGGGCACGACCGACACCGGGGAGCTGTTTTTT.

The chain has TRBV10-2 and TRBJ2-3; 12 nucleotides align to TRBD2. This CDR3 is built from 22 residues. In germline, CDR1 is WSHSY, CDR2 SAAADI. V shed 4 bases, J shed 3 bases, and the junction held 23 bases outside the gene matches. For the CDR3, the DNA is TGCGCCAGCAGTGTGGGGACTAGCGGGTCGATATCGAGCAGGATGGCAACAGATACGCAGTATTTT. This sequence encodes CASSVGTSGSISSRMATDTQYF.

The chain recombines TRBV28 with TRBJ1-1, with D perhaps TRBD1 (6 bases). The germline CDR1 and CDR2 sequences are MDHEN and SYDVKM. CDR3 length: 14 amino acids. The V end was cut by 4 bases, the J end by 8 bases, with 17 bases between. In DNA, the CDR3 is TGTGCCAGCAGTTCCCTTAGACAGGTCCCCGAAGCTTTCTTT. As protein: CASSSLRQVPEAFF.

This clone has more than one count but fewer than ten. This sequence joins TRBV6-1 and TRBJ2-2, with D maybe TRBD1 (6 bases). CDR3 length equals 13 residues. Germline V CDR1 and CDR2: MNHNS, SASEGT. The V end lost 5 bases, the J end lost 5 bases, and 9 bases lay between the germline ends. The chain's CDR3 is CASSYTGTGELFF. In nucleotides, the CDR3 is TGTGCCAGCAGTTATACAGGGACCGGGGAGCTGTTTTTT.

A remark on this clone: One end of the junction varies from germline; a read error may be responsible. The chain joins TRBV12-5 to TRBJ2-7; TRBD1 is a possible D gene (5 bases). Germline V gene data show CDR1 as LGHNT and CDR2 as FRNRAP. This CDR3 has 13 amino acids. CDR3 nucleotide sequence: TGTGCTAGTGGTTCCGACAGTTTCTACGGGCAGTACTTC. Translating it yields CASGSDSFYGQYF.

This rearrangement joins TRBV11-2 to TRBJ2-3; no reliable D call. Germline CDR1 SGHAT, CDR2 FQNNGV. The V gene lost 0 bases and the J gene lost 2 bases, with 12 bases spanning the gap. The CDR3 covers 16 residues. The CDR3: CASSLEPRIYTDTQYF. The CDR3 region has the DNA TGTGCCAGCAGCTTAGAGCCGAGGATCTACACAGATACGCAGTATTTT.

The chain joins TRBV15 to TRBJ2-5; TRBD2 aligns across 8 bases. The germline CDR1 and CDR2 sequences are LNHNV and YYDKDF (reference sequence). The J segment lost 3 bases and the V segment lost 0 bases, leaving 6 bases of the junction unmatched. This CDR3 contains 16 residues. This CDR3 reads CATSRDLRAGEETQYF. The CDR3 DNA is TGTGCCACCAGCAGAGATCTACGAGCGGGGGAAGAGACCCAGTACTTC. The variable domain in full, with the rest retrieved from reference TRBV15 and TRBJ2-5, is DAMVIQNPRYQVTQFGKPVTLSCSQTLNHNVMYWYQQKSSQAPKLLFHYYDKDFNNEADTPDNFQSRRPNTSFCFLDIRSPGLGDTAMYLCATSRDLRAGEETQYFGPGTRLLVL.

The DNA for the CDR3 is TGTGCCAGCAGCGAGCGCCGGACAGGCGCCAACTATGGCTACACCTTC. As protein: CASSERRTGANYGYTF. The chain uses TRBV13 and TRBJ1-2, with 7 bases aligning to TRBD1. The CDR3 is 16 residues long. Germline V gene lookup returns CDR1 PRHDT and CDR2 FYEKMQ (reference sequence). V lost 5 bases to trimming and J lost 2 bases; unmatched junction nucleotides: 11.

The CDR3 nucleotides read TGCGCCAGCAGCCGTGGAGACAGGGGCTACGAGCAGTACTTC. Protein sequence: CASSRGDRGYEQYF. The rearrangement joins TRBV5-1 to TRBJ2-7; 8 bases are a match to TRBD1. Germline V CDR1 and CDR2: SGHRS, YFSETQ. Trimming at V came to 4 bases and at J to 3 bases, leaving 6 bases not matched to a gene. CDR3 length: 14 residues. The full variable domain, its missing parts supplied by reference TRBV5-1 and TRBJ2-7, is KAGVTQTPRYLIKTRGQQVTLSCSPISGHRSVSWYQQTPGQGLQFLFEYFSETQRNKGNFPGRFSGRQFSNSRSEMNVSTLELGDSALYLCASSRGDRGYEQYFGPGTRLTVT.

CDR3 amino acids: CAWSVPGGETQYF. CDR3 DNA: TGTGCCTGGAGTGTACCGGGGGGGGAGACCCAGTACTTC. The V call is TRBV30, the J call TRBJ2-5; 8 bases are a match to TRBD2. This CDR3 region has 13 residues. The germline gives CDR1 GTSNPN, CDR2 SVGIG (reference sequence). J lost 5 bases, V lost 0 bases, and 2 bases had no gene match. Together with reference TRBV30 and TRBJ2-5, the CDR3 gives the full variable domain: SQTIHQWPATLVQPVGSPLSLECTVEGTSNPNLYWYRQAAGRGLQLLFYSVGIGQISSEVPQNLSASRPQDRQFILSSKKLLLSDSGFYLCAWSVPGGETQYFGPGTRLLVL.

The V call is TRBV9, the J call TRBJ1-1; no clear D gene. V gave up 0 bases and J gave up 2 bases, with 8 bases separating them. This CDR3 is 14 amino acids long. Germline lookup yields CDR1 SGDLS and CDR2 YYNGEE. The CDR3 here is CASSVAAGNTEAFF. In nucleotides, the CDR3 is TGTGCCAGCAGCGTAGCGGCGGGTAACACTGAAGCTTTCTTT.

The rearrangement uses TRBV6-5 and TRBJ1-2, with D possibly matching TRBD1 (6 bases). Germline CDR1 is MNHEY and CDR2 is SVGAGI. The V end lost 5 bases, the J end lost 8 bases, and 18 bases lay between the germline ends. CDR3 size: 14 residues. The CDR3 is CASSAQPTGLGYTF. The CDR3, as DNA: TGTGCCAGCAGTGCCCAGCCTACAGGGTTGGGCTACACCTTC.

This chain uses TRBV9 with TRBJ2-7, with D maybe TRBD2 (6 bases). This CDR3 is 14 amino acids long. Trimming shortened V by 0 bases and J by 5 bases, and 12 bases separated the two germline ends. The V gene's germline CDR1 is SGDLS and CDR2 YYNGEE. The CDR3 loop reads CASSVGGRGNEQYF. In DNA form, the CDR3 reads TGTGCCAGCAGCGTAGGGGGCCGGGGGAACGAGCAGTACTTC.

The chain links TRBV27 to TRBJ2-7, with D possibly TRBD1 on 5 matching bases. Germline lookup yields CDR1 MNHEY and CDR2 SMNVEV (reference sequence). V was trimmed by 2 bases and J by 0 bases, leaving 11 bases between them. The CDR3 consists of 15 residues. The CDR3 nucleotides read TGTGCCAGCAGTTTAAGCGACAGCATCTCCTACGAGCAGTACTTC. Translating gives CASSLSDSISYEQYF.